This TCR beta chain comes out of a study of cytomegalovirus exposure and HLA in healthy donors. In the PCR, 60 Vbeta and 13 Jbeta primers were used. TCRdb's table, derived via immunoSEQ multiplex PCR, lists solely in-frame clones and lacks some. This sample carries some 140,000 clones, with roughly 1.6% going to the ten biggest clones. V trimming: 7 bases; J trimming: 7 bases; junction bases outside the gene matches: 7. Germline V gene data show CDR1 as MDHEN and CDR2 as SYDVKM. This CDR3 spans 14 amino acids. Sequencing used PBMCs. This sequence was found in a middle-aged woman in good health and CMV-seronegative. The chain employs TRBV28 and TRBJ1-4; TRBD1 matches 9 bases. CDR3 DNA: TGTGCCAGCACCGTAACAGGGGGCCGTGAAAAACTGTTTTTT. Translation: CASTVTGGREKLFF.